Listed below are T cell receptor beta chains from one sample, sequenced in a study of CD4 T cells in relation to SARS-CoV-2 and coronaviruses. What these receptors recognize is not known. Only in-frame clones appear in the TCRdb table, and some are missing; sequencing was by immunoSEQ multiplex PCR. The repertoire holds more than 9,500 clones, with 69% as singletons. Input material: CD4+ T cells from PBMCs, cultured in vitro. Receptors originate from a human donor in good health. The CDR3 runs from the conserved cysteine through the conserved F or W. D genes are given only for firm matches. Clone size is not always given. Where it is, it says once, few, many or a class for expanded clones.

v_call	j_call	d_call	clone_size	cdr3_aa	cdr3_nt
TRBV2	TRBJ1-1	.	few	CASSEKGVGGTEAFF	TGTGCCAGCAGTGAGAAGGGGGTCGGCGGGACTGAAGCTTTCTTT
TRBV6-2/TRBV6-3	TRBJ1-3	.	.	CASSYPTSGQSSGNTIYF	TGTGCCAGCAGTTACCCAACGTCAGGACAGAGCTCTGGAAACACCATATATTTT
TRBV5-6	TRBJ1-2	.	few	CASSLASLTNYGYTF	TGTGCCAGCAGCTTGGCCTCACTGACCAACTATGGCTACACCTTC
TRBV3-1/TRBV3-2	TRBJ1-3	TRBD1	.	CASTPGQGRNTIYF	TGTGCCAGCACCCCGGGACAGGGAAGAAACACCATATATTTT
TRBV7-3	TRBJ2-5	TRBD1	.	CASSADRKETQYF	TGTGCCAGCAGCGCGGACAGGAAAGAGACCCAGTACTTC
TRBV5-1	TRBJ2-7	TRBD1	once	CASSLRADRGQYF	TGCGCCAGCAGCTTGAGGGCCGACAGGGGGCAGTACTTC
TRBV2	TRBJ2-7	.	.	CASSRQGVLEQYF	TGTGCCAGCAGTAGGCAGGGAGTACTGGAGCAGTACTTC
TRBV30	TRBJ2-7	.	.	CAWTQEPKIYEQYF	TGTGCCTGGACCCAGGAACCGAAAATTTACGAGCAGTACTTC
TRBV6-1	TRBJ2-7	TRBD2	.	CASSEAGLAYEQYF	TGTGCCAGCAGTGAAGCGGGACTAGCCTACGAGCAGTACTTC
TRBV24-1	TRBJ1-1	.	.	CATSFRDTEAFF	TGTGCCACCAGTTTTCGAGACACTGAAGCTTTCTTT
TRBV14	TRBJ2-7	.	.	CASSQEMPQGPSYEQYF	TGTGCCAGCAGCCAAGAAATGCCTCAGGGGCCTTCCTACGAGCAGTACTTC
TRBV9	TRBJ2-2	.	.	CASSVDEAGNTGELFF	TGTGCCAGCAGCGTAGATGAAGCGGGCAACACCGGGGAGCTGTTTTTT
TRBV27	TRBJ2-7	TRBD1	.	CASENTGTGKGEQYF	TGTGCCAGCGAGAATACCGGGACAGGGAAAGGCGAGCAGTACTTC
TRBV5-1	TRBJ1-3	.	once	CASSLDRGSSGNTIYF	TGCGCCAGCAGCTTGGACCGCGGGTCATCTGGAAACACCATATATTTT
TRBV11-2	TRBJ2-5	.	.	CASSQLSPEETQYF	TGTGCCAGCAGCCAACTCTCTCCGGAGGAGACCCAGTACTTC
TRBV7-9	TRBJ1-1	.	.	CASSSVSDTEAFF	TGTGCCAGCAGCTCGGTCTCGGACACTGAAGCTTTCTTT
TRBV20-1	TRBJ2-3	TRBD2	.	CSASKLAGTDTQYF	TGCAGTGCTAGTAAACTAGCGGGCACAGATACGCAGTATTTT
TRBV27	TRBJ2-1	.	.	CASSPAITLRRNEQFF	TGTGCCAGCAGTCCCGCTATTACCCTGAGGAGGAATGAGCAGTTCTTC
TRBV7-9	TRBJ2-7	TRBD1	.	CASTGQGAGEQYF	TGTGCCAGCACGGGACAGGGGGCGGGTGAGCAGTACTTC
TRBV7-2	TRBJ2-1	TRBD2	.	CASSRGLAGAYNEQFF	TGTGCCAGCAGCAGAGGACTAGCGGGAGCCTACAATGAGCAGTTCTTC
TRBV28	TRBJ2-4	.	.	CASSLPGVAKNIQYF	TGTGCCAGCAGTTTGCCAGGGGTTGCCAAAAACATTCAGTACTTC
TRBV29-1	TRBJ2-2	TRBD2	once	CSVRRRTSGSLGGELFF	TGCAGCGTTCGTCGTCGGACTAGCGGGAGTTTAGGCGGGGAGCTGTTTTTT
TRBV12-1	TRBJ2-7	.	.	CASSFYRGNTYEQYF	TGTGCCAGCAGCTTCTACAGGGGGAACACCTACGAGCAGTACTTC
TRBV7-9	TRBJ1-2	TRBD1	few	CASSLTGDYGYTF	TGTGCCAGCAGCTTAACAGGGGACTATGGCTACACCTTC